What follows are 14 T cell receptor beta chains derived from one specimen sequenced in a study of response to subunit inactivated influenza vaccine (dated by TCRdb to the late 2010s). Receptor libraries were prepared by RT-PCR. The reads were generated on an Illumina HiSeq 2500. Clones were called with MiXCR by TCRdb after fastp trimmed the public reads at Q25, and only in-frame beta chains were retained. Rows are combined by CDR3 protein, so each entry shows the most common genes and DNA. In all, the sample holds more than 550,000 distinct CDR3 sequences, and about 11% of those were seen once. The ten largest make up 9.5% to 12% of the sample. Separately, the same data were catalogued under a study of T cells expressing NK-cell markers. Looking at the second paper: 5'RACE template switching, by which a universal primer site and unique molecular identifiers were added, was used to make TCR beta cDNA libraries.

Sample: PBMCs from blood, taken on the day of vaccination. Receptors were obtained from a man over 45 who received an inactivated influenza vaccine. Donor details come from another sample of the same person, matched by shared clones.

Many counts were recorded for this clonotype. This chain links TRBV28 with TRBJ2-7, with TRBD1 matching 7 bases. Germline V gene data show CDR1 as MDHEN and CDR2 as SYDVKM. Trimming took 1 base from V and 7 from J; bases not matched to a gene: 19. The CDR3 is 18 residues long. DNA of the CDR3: TGTGCCAGCAGTTTATTCCTAGCCCGGACAAAGGGGGCGCGTGAGCAGTACTTC. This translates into CASSLFLARTKGAREQYF.

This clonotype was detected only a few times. The CDR3 sequence is CASSQQAFDTQYF. In DNA form, the CDR3 reads TGTGCCAGCAGCCAGCAGGCGTTTGATACGCAGTATTTT. This chain connects TRBV4-2 to TRBJ2-3; D gene uncertain. The CDR3 totals 13 residues. The V and J ends lost 3 bases and 6 bases respectively, with 10 bases between them. From germline, CDR1 is LGHNA and CDR2 YNFKEQ.

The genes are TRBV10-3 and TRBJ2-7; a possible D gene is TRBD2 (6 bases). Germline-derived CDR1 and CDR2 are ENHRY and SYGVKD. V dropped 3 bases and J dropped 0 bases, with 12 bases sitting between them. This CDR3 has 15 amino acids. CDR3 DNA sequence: TGTGCCATCAGTGACGGGGGTATTAACTCCTACGAGCAGTACTTC. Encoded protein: CAISDGGINSYEQYF.

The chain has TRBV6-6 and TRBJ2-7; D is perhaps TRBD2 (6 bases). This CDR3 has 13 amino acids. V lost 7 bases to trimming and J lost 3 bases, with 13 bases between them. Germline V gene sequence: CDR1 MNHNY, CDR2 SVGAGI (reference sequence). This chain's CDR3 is CASNLETSYEQYF. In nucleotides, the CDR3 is TGTGCCAGCAACCTAGAGACTAGCTACGAGCAGTACTTC.

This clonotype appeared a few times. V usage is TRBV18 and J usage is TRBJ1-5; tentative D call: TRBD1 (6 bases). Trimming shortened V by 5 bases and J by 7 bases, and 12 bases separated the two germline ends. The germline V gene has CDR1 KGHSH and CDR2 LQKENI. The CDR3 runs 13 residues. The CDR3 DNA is TGTGCCAGCTCAACAGGGTCGGAGCAGCCCCAGCATTTT. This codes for CASSTGSEQPQHF.

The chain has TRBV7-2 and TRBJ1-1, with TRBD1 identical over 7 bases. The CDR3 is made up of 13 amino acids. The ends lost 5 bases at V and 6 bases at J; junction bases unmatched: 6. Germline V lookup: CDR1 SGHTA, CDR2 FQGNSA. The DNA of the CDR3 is TGTGCCAGCAGCGGGTTCAGGGGGTCTGAAGCTTTCTTT. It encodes CASSGFRGSEAFF.

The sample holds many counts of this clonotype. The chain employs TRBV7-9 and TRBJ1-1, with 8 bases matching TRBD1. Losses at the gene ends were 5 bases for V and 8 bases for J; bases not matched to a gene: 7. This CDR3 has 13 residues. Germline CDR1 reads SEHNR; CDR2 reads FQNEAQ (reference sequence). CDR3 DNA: TGTGCCAGCAGCCGGGGACAGGTAACCGAAGCTTTCTTT. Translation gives CASSRGQVTEAFF.

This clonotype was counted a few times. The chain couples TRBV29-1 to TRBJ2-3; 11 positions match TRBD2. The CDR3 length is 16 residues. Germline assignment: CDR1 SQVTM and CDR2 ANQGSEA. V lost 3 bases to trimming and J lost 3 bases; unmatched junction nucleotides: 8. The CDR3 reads CSVEQHSSGRTDTQYF. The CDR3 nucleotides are TGCAGCGTTGAGCAACATTCTAGCGGGAGGACAGATACGCAGTATTTT.

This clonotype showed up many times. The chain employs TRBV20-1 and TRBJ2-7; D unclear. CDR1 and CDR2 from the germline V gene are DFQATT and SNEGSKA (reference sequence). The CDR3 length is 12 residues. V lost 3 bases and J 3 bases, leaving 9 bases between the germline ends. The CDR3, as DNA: TGCAGTGCTAGCTTAGGCTACTACGAGCAGTACTTC. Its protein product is CSASLGYYEQYF.

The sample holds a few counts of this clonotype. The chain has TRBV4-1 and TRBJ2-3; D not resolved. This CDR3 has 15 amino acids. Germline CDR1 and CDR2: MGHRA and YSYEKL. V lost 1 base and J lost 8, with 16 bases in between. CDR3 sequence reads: CASSQVGSQIGTQYF. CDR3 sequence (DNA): TGCGCCAGCAGCCAAGTGGGGTCCCAAATAGGTACGCAGTATTTT.

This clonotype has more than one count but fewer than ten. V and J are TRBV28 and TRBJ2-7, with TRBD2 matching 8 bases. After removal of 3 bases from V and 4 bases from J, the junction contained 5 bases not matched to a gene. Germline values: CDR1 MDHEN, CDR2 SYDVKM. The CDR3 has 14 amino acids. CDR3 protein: CASSLDSGAYEQYF. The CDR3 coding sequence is TGTGCCAGCAGTTTGGATAGCGGGGCGTACGAGCAGTACTTC.

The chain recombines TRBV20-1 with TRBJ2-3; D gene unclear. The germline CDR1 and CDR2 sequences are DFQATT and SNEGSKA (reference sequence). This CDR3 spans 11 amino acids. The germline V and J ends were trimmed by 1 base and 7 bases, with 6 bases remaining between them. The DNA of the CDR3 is TGCAGTGCTAGAGGCGAAAATACGCAGTATTTT. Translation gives CSARGENTQYF.

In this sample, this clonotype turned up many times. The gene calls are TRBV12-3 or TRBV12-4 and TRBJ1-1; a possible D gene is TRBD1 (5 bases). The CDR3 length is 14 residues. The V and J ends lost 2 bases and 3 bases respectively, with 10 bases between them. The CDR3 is CASSLWGPDTEAFF. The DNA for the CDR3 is TGTGCCAGCAGTTTATGGGGCCCAGACACTGAAGCTTTCTTT.

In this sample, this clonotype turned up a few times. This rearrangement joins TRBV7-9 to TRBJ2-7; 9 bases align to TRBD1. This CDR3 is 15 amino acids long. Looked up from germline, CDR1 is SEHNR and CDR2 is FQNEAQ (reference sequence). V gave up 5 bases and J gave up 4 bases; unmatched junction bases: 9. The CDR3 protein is CASSKRVTGGYEQYF. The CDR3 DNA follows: TGTGCCAGCAGCAAGAGGGTGACAGGGGGATACGAGCAGTACTTC.